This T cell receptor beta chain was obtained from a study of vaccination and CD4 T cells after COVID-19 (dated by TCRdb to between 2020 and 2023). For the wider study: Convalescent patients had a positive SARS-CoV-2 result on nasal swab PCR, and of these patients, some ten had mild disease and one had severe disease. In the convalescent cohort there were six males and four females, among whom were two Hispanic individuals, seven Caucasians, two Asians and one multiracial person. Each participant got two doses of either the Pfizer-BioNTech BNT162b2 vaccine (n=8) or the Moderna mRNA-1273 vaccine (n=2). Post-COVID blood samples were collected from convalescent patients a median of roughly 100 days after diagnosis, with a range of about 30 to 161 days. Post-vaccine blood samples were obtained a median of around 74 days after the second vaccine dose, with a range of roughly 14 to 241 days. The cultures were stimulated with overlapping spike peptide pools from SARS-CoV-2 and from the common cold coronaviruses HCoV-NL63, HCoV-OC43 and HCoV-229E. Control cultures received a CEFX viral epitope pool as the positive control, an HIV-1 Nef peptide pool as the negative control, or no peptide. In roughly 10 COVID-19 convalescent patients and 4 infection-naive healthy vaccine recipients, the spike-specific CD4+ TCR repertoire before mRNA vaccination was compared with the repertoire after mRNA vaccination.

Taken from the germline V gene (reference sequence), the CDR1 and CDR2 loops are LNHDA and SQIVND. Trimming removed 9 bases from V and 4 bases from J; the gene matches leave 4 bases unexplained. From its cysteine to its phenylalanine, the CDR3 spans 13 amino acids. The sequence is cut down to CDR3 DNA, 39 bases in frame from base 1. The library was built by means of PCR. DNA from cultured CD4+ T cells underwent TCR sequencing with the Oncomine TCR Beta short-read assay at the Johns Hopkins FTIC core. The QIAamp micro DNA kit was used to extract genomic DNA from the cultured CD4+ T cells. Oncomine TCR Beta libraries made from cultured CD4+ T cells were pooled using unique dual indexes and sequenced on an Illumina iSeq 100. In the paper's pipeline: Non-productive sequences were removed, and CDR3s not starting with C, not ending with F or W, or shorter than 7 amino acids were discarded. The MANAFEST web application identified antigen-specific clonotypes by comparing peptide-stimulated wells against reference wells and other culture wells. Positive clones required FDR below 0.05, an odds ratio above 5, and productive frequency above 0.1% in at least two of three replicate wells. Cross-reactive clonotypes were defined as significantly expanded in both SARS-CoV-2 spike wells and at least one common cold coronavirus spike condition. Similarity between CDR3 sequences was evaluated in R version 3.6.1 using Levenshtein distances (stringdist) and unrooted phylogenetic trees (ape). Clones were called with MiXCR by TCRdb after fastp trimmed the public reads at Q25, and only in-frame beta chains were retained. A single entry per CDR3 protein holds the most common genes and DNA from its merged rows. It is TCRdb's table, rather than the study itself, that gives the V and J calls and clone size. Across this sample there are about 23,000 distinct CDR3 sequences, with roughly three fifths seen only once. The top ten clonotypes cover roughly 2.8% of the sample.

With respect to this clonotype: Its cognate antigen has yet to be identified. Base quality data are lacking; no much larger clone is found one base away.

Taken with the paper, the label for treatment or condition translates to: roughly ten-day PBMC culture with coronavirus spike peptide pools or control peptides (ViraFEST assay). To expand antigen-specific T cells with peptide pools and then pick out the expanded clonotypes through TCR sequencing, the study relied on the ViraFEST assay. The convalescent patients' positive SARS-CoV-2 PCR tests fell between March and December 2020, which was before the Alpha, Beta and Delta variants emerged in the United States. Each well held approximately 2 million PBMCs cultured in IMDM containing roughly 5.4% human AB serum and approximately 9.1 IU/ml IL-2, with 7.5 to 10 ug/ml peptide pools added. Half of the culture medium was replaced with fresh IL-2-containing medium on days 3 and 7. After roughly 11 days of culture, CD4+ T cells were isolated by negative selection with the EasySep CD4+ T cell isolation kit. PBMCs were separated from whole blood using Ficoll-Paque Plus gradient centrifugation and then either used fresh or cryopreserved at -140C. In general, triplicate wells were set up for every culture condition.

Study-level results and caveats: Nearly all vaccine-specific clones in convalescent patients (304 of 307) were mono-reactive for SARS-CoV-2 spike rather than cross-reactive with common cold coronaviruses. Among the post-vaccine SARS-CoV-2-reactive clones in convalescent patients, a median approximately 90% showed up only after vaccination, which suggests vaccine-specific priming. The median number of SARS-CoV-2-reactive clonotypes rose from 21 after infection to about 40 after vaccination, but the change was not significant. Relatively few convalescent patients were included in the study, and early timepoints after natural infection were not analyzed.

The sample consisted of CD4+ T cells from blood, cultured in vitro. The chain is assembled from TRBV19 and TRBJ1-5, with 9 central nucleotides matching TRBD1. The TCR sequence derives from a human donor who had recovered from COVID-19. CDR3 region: CASAGTGNQPQHF. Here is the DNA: TGTGCCAGCGCCGGGACAGGGAATCAGCCCCAGCATTTT. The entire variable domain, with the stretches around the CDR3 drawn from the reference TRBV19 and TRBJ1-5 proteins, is DGGITQSPKYLFRKEGQNVTLSCEQNLNHDAMYWYRQDPGQGLRLIYYSQIVNDFQKGDIAEGYSVSREKKESFPLTVTSAQKNPTAFYLCASAGTGNQPQHFGDGTRLSIL.